A selection of T cell receptor beta chains follows, all from one sample in a study of shared clonotypes between healthy human individuals. Sequencing was performed with immunoSEQ multiplex PCR; in TCRdb, only in-frame clones are kept and a portion is missing. Of approximately 720,000 clones listed, roughly nine tenths were seen once; the top ten hold 24%. The sample was naive CD8+ T cells sorted from blood. Receptors originate from a man aged 30-40 years in good health. The CDR3 runs from the conserved cysteine through the conserved F or W. D genes are given only for firm matches. Clone size appears in some rows only: once, few, many, or a class for an expanded clone.

j_call	v_call	d_call	clone_size	cdr3_aa	cdr3_nt
TRBJ2-7	TRBV11-2	TRBD1	-	CASSQGQPAEQYF	TGTGCCAGCAGCCAGGGACAGCCCGCGGAGCAGTACTTC
TRBJ2-7	TRBV7-9	-	-	CASSSQGSLSYEQYF	TGTGCCAGCAGCTCGCAGGGGAGTCTCTCCTACGAGCAGTACTTC
TRBJ2-3	TRBV6-5	TRBD1	-	CASSYGTVDTQYF	TGTGCCAGCAGTTACGGGACAGTAGATACGCAGTATTTT
TRBJ1-4	TRBV14	-	-	CASSQAWGDYEKLFF	TGTGCCAGCAGCCAAGCTTGGGGGGACTATGAAAAACTGTTTTTT
TRBJ1-1	TRBV6-5	-	-	CASSYGAEMNTEAFF	TGTGCCAGCAGTTACGGAGCAGAAATGAACACTGAAGCTTTCTTT
TRBJ2-3	TRBV7-9	-	once	CASSLPGENTQYF	TGTGCCAGCAGCTTGCCAGGGGAGAATACGCAGTATTTT
TRBJ2-3	TRBV11-2	-	-	CASSVDFTDTQYF	TGTGCCAGCAGCGTGGACTTCACAGATACGCAGTATTTT
TRBJ2-2	TRBV27	-	-	CASTNGASGELFF	TGTGCCAGCACCAACGGGGCGTCCGGGGAGCTGTTTTTT
TRBJ2-7	TRBV18	TRBD2	-	CASSLPGLAGGGFSSYEQYF	TGTGCCAGCTCACTACCTGGACTAGCGGGAGGAGGGTTCAGCTCCTACGAGCAGTACTTC
TRBJ2-3	TRBV9	-	-	CASSVGRVLYTDTQYF	TGTGCCAGCAGCGTAGGGCGGGTCCTCTACACAGATACGCAGTATTTT
TRBJ2-3	TRBV29-1	-	-	CSVDFITDTQYF	TGCAGCGTTGATTTTATCACAGATACGCAGTATTTT
TRBJ2-1	TRBV4-3	-	-	CASSQDHVATSLSYEQFF	TGCGCCAGCAGCCAAGATCATGTTGCGACTAGTTTGTCCTATGAGCAGTTCTTC
TRBJ2-2	TRBV10-3	TRBD2	-	CAISLVAGEVTGELFF	TGTGCCATCAGCTTAGTGGCGGGAGAAGTCACCGGGGAGCTGTTTTTT
TRBJ1-2	TRBV5-3	-	-	CARSLSGDLYGYTF	TGTGCCAGGAGTTTAAGCGGGGACCTCTATGGCTACACCTTC
TRBJ2-1	TRBV19	-	-	CASNLPGGYNEQFF	TGTGCCAGTAACCTACCAGGAGGCTACAATGAGCAGTTCTTC
TRBJ2-7	TRBV4-2	-	-	CASSQGDGIREQYF	TGTGCCAGCAGCCAGGGAGATGGGATTAGAGAGCAGTACTTC
TRBJ2-3	TRBV7-3	TRBD1	-	CASSSIDRAADTQYF	TGTGCCAGCAGCTCGATTGACAGGGCCGCAGATACGCAGTATTTT
TRBJ2-7	TRBV27	-	-	CASSPGWPYEQYF	TGTGCCAGCAGCCCCGGGTGGCCCTACGAGCAGTACTTC
TRBJ2-1	TRBV19	-	-	CASSMGARYNEQFF	TGTGCCAGTAGTATGGGAGCCCGCTACAATGAGCAGTTCTTC
TRBJ2-1	TRBV28	TRBD2	-	CASRPSGGFYNEQFF	TGTGCCAGCAGGCCTTCGGGAGGCTTCTACAATGAGCAGTTCTTC
TRBJ2-1	TRBV30	-	-	CAWSGELAGNEQFF	TGTGCCTGGAGTGGCGAGCTAGCAGGAAATGAGCAGTTCTTC
TRBJ2-7	TRBV7-9	-	once	CASSLSWDEQYF	TGTGCCAGCAGCTTAAGTTGGGACGAGCAGTACTTC
TRBJ2-7	TRBV19	-	-	CASSMAGFAYEQYF	TGTGCCAGTAGTATGGCAGGGTTCGCGTACGAGCAGTACTTC
TRBJ2-1	TRBV10-3	-	-	CAISVTGMGHNEQFF	TGTGCCATCAGCGTTACAGGTATGGGACACAATGAGCAGTTCTTC
TRBJ2-1	TRBV30	-	-	CAWLDSSSYNEQFF	TGTGCCTGGCTTGACTCAAGCTCCTACAATGAGCAGTTCTTC
TRBJ1-4	TRBV10-3	-	-	CAISEVGGNEKLFF	TGTGCCATCAGTGAGGTGGGGGGTAATGAAAAACTGTTTTTT
TRBJ2-7	TRBV7-9	TRBD1	-	CASSLLVTGVGEQYF	TGTGCCAGCAGCTTATTGGTGACAGGGGTGGGCGAGCAGTACTTC
TRBJ2-1	TRBV7-9	-	-	CASSQTEGDPYNEQFF	TGTGCCAGCAGTCAAACCGAGGGGGACCCCTACAATGAGCAGTTCTTC
TRBJ2-1	TRBV6-6	-	-	CASQGNEQFF	TGTGCCAGCCAGGGTAATGAGCAGTTCTTC
TRBJ1-1	TRBV5-1	TRBD1	-	CASSLGQGVNTEAFF	TGCGCCAGCAGCTTGGGACAGGGCGTGAACACTGAAGCTTTCTTT
TRBJ1-5	TRBV5-5	-	-	CASSLRGNQPQHF	TGTGCCAGCAGCTTGAGGGGCAATCAGCCCCAGCATTTT
TRBJ2-1	TRBV18	TRBD2	once	CASSPSGGSHPNEQFF	TGTGCCAGCTCACCTTCGGGCGGGAGTCACCCCAATGAGCAGTTCTTC
TRBJ2-2	TRBV5-6	-	-	CASSLESGSGTGELFF	TGTGCCAGCAGCTTGGAGTCCGGAAGTGGCACCGGGGAGCTGTTTTTT
TRBJ1-2	TRBV18	-	-	CASSPPDSPGYTF	TGTGCCAGCTCACCACCCGACAGTCCTGGCTACACCTTC
TRBJ1-2	TRBV2	TRBD1	-	CASSGQGRGGYTF	TGTGCCAGCAGTGGACAGGGTCGGGGGGGCTACACCTTC
TRBJ2-5	TRBV27	TRBD2	once	CASSPGTSGRTQYF	TGTGCCAGCAGTCCCGGGACTAGCGGGAGGACCCAGTACTTC
TRBJ2-1	TRBV14	TRBD1	once	CASSQKTGGFPQFF	TGTGCCAGCAGCCAAAAAACAGGGGGCTTCCCGCAGTTCTTC
TRBJ2-7	TRBV27	TRBD2	-	CATRGSPYEQYF	TGTGCCACGCGCGGGAGTCCCTACGAGCAGTACTTC